Below, 19 T cell receptor beta chains from the same sample are listed, as sequenced in a study of T cells in localized non-small cell lung cancer. Clones were read by immunoSEQ multiplex PCR, and TCRdb kept only the in-frame ones, dropping some. Of approximately 3,000 clones in the sample, about 24% are singletons; the top ten hold roughly 15%. The sample in question was normal lung tissue next to the tumor, obtained before any cancer treatment. These receptors were obtained from a man between 40 and 75 years old with stage III squamous cell lung carcinoma.

The chain joins TRBV18 to TRBJ1-6; possibly TRBD1 for D (6 bases). V gave up 2 bases and J gave up 6 bases, with 11 bases separating them. There are 15 residues in the CDR3. In germline, CDR1 is KGHSH, CDR2 LQKENI. The CDR3 is CASSPSQGGNSPLHF. The CDR3 region has the DNA TGTGCCAGCTCACCATCACAGGGTGGTAATTCACCCCTCCACTTT.

The chain couples TRBV6-1 to TRBJ1-1; TRBD1 agrees at 9 bases. Germline CDR1 reads MNHNS; CDR2 reads SASEGT. Trimming cost V 1 base and J 10 bases; bases outside gene matches: 10. The length of the CDR3 is 15 residues. The CDR3 loop is CASSEGLVRDRAAFF. DNA of the CDR3: TGTGCCAGCAGTGAAGGGCTTGTACGGGACAGGGCAGCTTTCTTT.

This rearrangement joins TRBV28 to TRBJ1-5, with TRBD1 identical over 8 bases. Trimming removed 7 bases from V and 0 bases from J; junction bases left unmatched: 8. The CDR3 is 16 amino acids. CDR1 and CDR2 (germline): MDHEN, SYDVKM. CDR3 protein: CASTSRTGYSNQPQHF. CDR3 sequence (DNA): TGTGCCAGCACCTCTCGGACAGGGTATAGCAATCAGCCCCAGCATTTT.

The chain is built from TRBV28 and TRBJ1-2; no clear D gene. The V end lost 6 bases, the J end lost 2 bases, and 7 bases lay between the germline ends. The V gene's germline CDR1 is MDHEN and CDR2 SYDVKM. This CDR3 comprises 12 residues. In DNA, the CDR3 is TGTGCCAGCAGGGGGAAAAACTATGGCTACACCTTC. Its translation: CASRGKNYGYTF.

By proportion, this clone is medium-sized. The chain couples TRBV11-3 to TRBJ2-5; 7 bases are shared with TRBD1. Trimming took 2 bases from V and 3 from J; bases not matched to a gene: 6. Per the germline V gene, CDR1 is SGHNT and CDR2 is YENEEA. The CDR3 is 15 residues long. The CDR3 protein is CASSLQRGRKETQYF. The CDR3 DNA reads TGTGCCAGCAGCTTACAGAGGGGGCGGAAAGAGACCCAGTACTTC.

The chain combines TRBV5-1 with TRBJ1-1; 7 nucleotides align to TRBD1. Germline-derived CDR1 and CDR2 are SGHRS and YFSETQ. V was clipped by 2 bases and J by 1 base; unmatched bases: 5. The CDR3 is 15 amino acids. CDR3 region: CASSFPDRTNTEAFF. In DNA form, the CDR3 reads TGCGCCAGCAGCTTCCCGGACAGGACGAACACTGAAGCTTTCTTT.

In its sample, this clone was seen a few times. The V call is TRBV11-3, the J call TRBJ1-4; D is unresolved. Germline V gene sequence: CDR1 SGHNT, CDR2 YENEEA. There are 16 residues in the CDR3. V lost 5 bases and J 2 bases, leaving 15 bases between the germline ends. The CDR3 nucleotides read TGTGCCAGCAGCCCCGGACTGGGAGGGACTAATGAAAAACTGTTTTTT. It yields the protein CASSPGLGGTNEKLFF.

This clone came up a few times. The gene calls are TRBV6-8 and TRBJ2-7; 9 bases match TRBD1. V shed 6 bases and J 1 base; nucleotides not matched to a gene: 1. The CDR3 runs to 13 residues. Germline-derived CDR1 and CDR2 are MNHGY and SAAAGT. CDR3 loop: CASRGTGSYEQYV. DNA of the CDR3: TGTGCCAGCAGGGGGACAGGGTCCTACGAGCAGTACGTC.

This clone was recorded a few times. The chain combines TRBV5-1 with TRBJ2-2, with D possibly being TRBD1 or TRBD2 (5 bases each). Deletions cut 2 bases from V and 1 base from J, with 9 bases between. This CDR3 is 15 amino acids long. Germline CDR1 reads SGHRS; CDR2 reads YFSETQ. In DNA, the CDR3 is TGCGCCAGCAGCTTTACGGGGCAGAACACCGGGGAGCTGTTTTTT. Translating gives CASSFTGQNTGELFF.

The chain joins TRBV6-8 to TRBJ2-2, with TRBD2 identical over 7 bases. The V and J ends lost 10 bases and 1 base, in that order; junction bases with no gene match: 6. The germline CDR1 and CDR2 sequences are MNHGY and SAAAGT. The CDR3 runs to 14 residues. The CDR3 DNA is TGTGCCACCTTCTGGGGGGGGAACACCGGGGAGCTGTTTTTT. Amino acid sequence: CATFWGGNTGELFF.

In this sample, this clone turned up a few times. The chain is built from TRBV9 and TRBJ1-6, with D unclear. Germline lookup yields CDR1 SGDLS and CDR2 YYNGEE. V was clipped by 5 bases and J by 7 bases, with 16 bases between them. CDR3 length: 15 residues. In nucleotides, the CDR3 is TGTGCCAGCAGTGAAAACCCCACCTGGAATTCACCCCTCCACTTT. Its translation: CASSENPTWNSPLHF.

The chain uses TRBV9 and TRBJ2-3; 7 nucleotides agree with TRBD2. This CDR3 is built from 15 residues. The germline V gene encodes CDR1 SGDLS and CDR2 YYNGEE. J gave up 2 bases and V 1 base, and 4 bases lay outside the gene matches. The chain's CDR3 is CASSVSGGVTDTQYF. The DNA of the CDR3 is TGTGCCAGCAGCGTAAGTGGGGGGGTCACAGATACGCAGTATTTT.

By proportion, this clone is medium-sized. The chain combines TRBV6-8 with TRBJ1-1, with TRBD1 identical over 8 bases. Trimming at V came to 6 bases and at J to 5 bases, leaving 5 bases not matched to a gene. The CDR3 covers 13 residues. Germline CDR1 reads MNHGY; CDR2 reads SAAAGT. The CDR3 bases are TGTGCCAGCAGCTCCACAGGGGGAACTGAAGCTTTCTTT. It yields the protein CASSSTGGTEAFF.

In its sample, this clone was seen a few times. The chain recombines TRBV28 with TRBJ1-3; no definite D call. V shed 2 bases and J shed 0 bases, with 5 bases lying between them. CDR3 length: 14 residues. Per germline, CDR1 MDHEN and CDR2 SYDVKM. The CDR3 region has the DNA TGTGCCAGCAGTTTAACCCACTCTGGAAACACCATATATTTT. This codes for CASSLTHSGNTIYF.

This rearrangement joins TRBV28 to TRBJ1-4, with D hard to call. The germline CDR1 and CDR2 sequences are MDHEN and SYDVKM. The CDR3 covers 16 residues. V was pared by 3 bases and J by 4 bases, with 15 bases between. The CDR3 coding sequence is TGTGCCAGCAGTTTCCCCTCCGGGCTATATAATGAAAAACTGTTTTTT. Protein sequence: CASSFPSGLYNEKLFF. Full variable domain (outside the CDR3, taken from reference TRBV28 and TRBJ1-4): DVKVTQSSRYLVKRTGEKVFLECVQDMDHENMFWYRQDPGLGLRLIYFSYDVKMKEKGDIPEGYSVSREKKERFSLILESASTNQTSMYLCASSFPSGLYNEKLFFGSGTQLSVL.

This chain joins TRBV19 and TRBJ1-5, with 10 positions matching TRBD1. The CDR3 covers 14 residues. The germline gives CDR1 LNHDA, CDR2 SQIVND (reference sequence). V shed 6 bases, J shed 4 bases, and the junction held 3 bases outside the gene matches. CDR3: CASRDRGNNQPQHF. The CDR3 DNA is TGTGCCAGTAGGGACAGGGGGAATAATCAGCCCCAGCATTTT.

The chain uses TRBV9 and TRBJ1-2; no clear D gene. V was shortened by 2 bases and J by 5 bases, with 19 bases between the two germline ends. CDR3 length: 16 residues. The germline V gene encodes CDR1 SGDLS and CDR2 YYNGEE. In DNA form, the CDR3 reads TGTGCCAGCAGCGTGTCATCCCAAAGGACGGAGTATGGCTACACCTTC. Its protein product is CASSVSSQRTEYGYTF. The full variable domain, with the rest looked up from reference TRBV9 and TRBJ1-2, is DSGVTQTPKHLITATGQRVTLRCSPRSGDLSVYWYQQSLDQGLQFLIQYYNGEERAKGNILERFSAQQFPDLHSELNLSSLELGDSALYFCASSVSSQRTEYGYTFGSGTRLTVV.

The chain is built from TRBV10-2 and TRBJ2-1, with D perhaps matching TRBD2 (5 bases). Trimming removed 5 bases from V and 6 bases from J, with 20 bases in between. Germline assignment: CDR1 WSHSY and CDR2 SAAADI. The CDR3 is 16 residues long. CDR3 nucleotides: TGCGCCAGCAGTTCACCCGGACTCGTGGCTCTCAATGAGCAGTTCTTC. Protein product: CASSSPGLVALNEQFF.

This clone has more than one count but fewer than ten. The rearrangement uses TRBV28 and TRBJ2-3, with 7 bases identical to TRBD1. This CDR3 is 15 amino acids long. The germline V gene encodes CDR1 MDHEN and CDR2 SYDVKM. The V segment lost 6 bases and the J segment 5 bases; nucleotides outside the gene matches: 11. CDR3 amino acids: CASSPPTGPGDTQYF. CDR3 DNA sequence: TGTGCCAGCAGCCCGCCGACAGGGCCGGGAGATACGCAGTATTTT.